The 13 T cell receptor beta chains reported below all come from one sample, sequenced in a study of blood T cell repertoires in COVID-19. Measured with immunoSEQ multiplex PCR; TCRdb has only the in-frame clones, and not every one. Of about 250,000 clones in the sample, approximately 90% were seen once. The sequenced sample consisted of PBMCs or T cells enriched from blood (not recorded which). The origin of the receptors is a man between 18 and 35 years old who had recovered from COVID-19.

This clone came up a few times. V gene TRBV12-3 or TRBV12-4 combines with J gene TRBJ1-5; D ambiguous. The CDR3 spans 13 residues. V lost 2 bases, J lost 6 bases, and 8 bases lay in between. The CDR3 DNA sequence: TGTGCCAGCAGTTTAAATTTCGGTCAGCCCCAGCATTTT. This codes for CASSLNFGQPQHF.

The CDR3 spells CASSQGEDPKAFF. The CDR3 nucleotides read TGCGCCAGCAGCCAAGGAGAGGATCCGAAAGCTTTCTTT. This chain connects TRBV4-1 to TRBJ1-1, with D uncertain. V was clipped by 1 base and J by 9 bases, with 12 bases between them. CDR1 and CDR2 (germline): MGHRA, YSYEKL. There are 13 residues in the CDR3.

This clone appeared a few times. The rearrangement joins TRBV10-1 to TRBJ2-2; perhaps TRBD2 as D (5 bases). V was shortened by 5 bases and J by 5 bases, with 9 bases between the two germline ends. The CDR3 is 13 amino acids. CDR1 and CDR2 (germline): WNHNN, SYGVQD (reference sequence). The CDR3 bases are TGCGCCAGCAGTACACTAGGGACCGGGGAGCTGTTTTTT. Encoded protein: CASSTLGTGELFF.

This clone was seen more than once but under ten times. The chain uses TRBV20-1 and TRBJ2-3; D might be TRBD1 (5 bases). CDR1 and CDR2 (germline): DFQATT, SNEGSKA (reference sequence). Deletions cut 0 bases from V and 12 bases from J, with 10 bases between. CDR3 length equals 11 residues. CDR3 in amino acids: CSARDGRGQYF. CDR3 DNA sequence: TGCAGTGCTAGAGACGGAAGGGGACAGTATTTT.

In this sample, this clone turned up a few times. The genes are TRBV2 and TRBJ1-3; TRBD1 agrees at 8 bases. The length of the CDR3 is 15 residues. The germline V gene encodes CDR1 SNHLY and CDR2 FYNNEI. Germline trimming cut 3 bases from V and 2 bases from J; bases unmatched to any gene: 3. CDR3 DNA sequence: TGTGCCAGCAGTGACGCGGACAGGGCTGGAAACACCATATATTTT. Amino acids: CASSDADRAGNTIYF.

J is TRBJ1-2 and V is TRBV5-4; D uncertain. The germline gives CDR1 SGHNT, CDR2 YYREEE (reference sequence). This CDR3 has 13 residues. Trimming pared 1 base from V and 4 bases from J, leaving 8 bases between. CDR3 DNA sequence: TGTGCCAGCAGCTTGTCTACAGCCTATGGCTACACCTTC. Translation: CASSLSTAYGYTF.

The rearrangement links TRBV12-5 to TRBJ1-3; D gene unclear. V was pared by 0 bases and J by 2 bases, with 17 bases between. The CDR3 totals 18 residues. Germline assignment: CDR1 LGHNT and CDR2 FRNRAP. CDR3 bases: TGTGCTAGTGGTTTGGTAAACCGACTCTTCACTCCTGGAAACACCATATATTTT. As protein: CASGLVNRLFTPGNTIYF.

The V call is TRBV2, the J call TRBJ2-3, with TRBD2 as a possible D gene (6 bases). The V and J ends lost 6 bases and 1 base respectively, with 11 bases between them. CDR3 length: 14 residues. Germline assignment: CDR1 SNHLY and CDR2 FYNNEI. CDR3: CASSLAIRTDTQYF. CDR3 DNA sequence: TGTGCCAGCAGCCTAGCGATTCGCACAGATACGCAGTATTTT.

The CDR3 loop is CASSPLREGYEQYF. In nucleotides, the CDR3 is TGTGCCAGCAGCCCCTTGAGGGAAGGTTACGAGCAGTACTTC. This chain connects TRBV11-2 to TRBJ2-7; possible D gene TRBD2, 5 bases. This CDR3 is built from 14 residues. V was cut by 5 bases and J by 4 bases, with 15 bases left in between. Germline V lookup: CDR1 SGHAT, CDR2 FQNNGV.

This chain connects TRBV20-1 to TRBJ2-2; TRBD1 matches at 9 bases. This CDR3 has 15 amino acids. CDR1 and CDR2 (germline): DFQATT, SNEGSKA (reference sequence). After removal of 3 bases from V and 0 bases from J, the junction contained 2 bases not matched to a gene. For the CDR3, the DNA is TGCAGTGCTAGTAGACAGGGGGCGAACACCGGGGAGCTGTTTTTT. Its protein product is CSASRQGANTGELFF.

This clone was counted a single time. This rearrangement joins TRBV13 to TRBJ2-7, with unresolved D. The CDR3 is made up of 14 amino acids. The V gene lost 5 bases and the J gene lost 9 bases, with 20 bases spanning the gap. Germline V gene sequence: CDR1 PRHDT, CDR2 FYEKMQ (reference sequence). Here the CDR3 DNA reads TGTGCCAGCAGCCCGGGTCCAGAAACCCCGGGGCAGTACTTC. This translates into CASSPGPETPGQYF.

This chain joins TRBV5-4 and TRBJ2-1; tentatively, D is TRBD1 (6 bases). This CDR3 is 17 amino acids long. Germline V CDR1 and CDR2: SGHNT, YYREEE (reference sequence). The V end lost 4 bases, the J end lost 3 bases, and 20 bases lay between the germline ends. The CDR3 DNA reads TGTGCCAGCAGCCGAAAGTGGGGCAGGGGAGTCTACAATGAGCAGTTCTTC. Translated: CASSRKWGRGVYNEQFF.

The chain links TRBV27 to TRBJ2-7; 7 positions agree with TRBD2. Germline CDR1 is MNHEY and CDR2 is SMNVEV (reference sequence). J gave up 5 bases and V 7 bases, and 8 bases lay outside the gene matches. This CDR3 spans 13 amino acids. CDR3: CASKGGSQDEQYF. The CDR3 region has the DNA TGTGCCAGCAAGGGCGGGAGTCAAGACGAGCAGTACTTC.